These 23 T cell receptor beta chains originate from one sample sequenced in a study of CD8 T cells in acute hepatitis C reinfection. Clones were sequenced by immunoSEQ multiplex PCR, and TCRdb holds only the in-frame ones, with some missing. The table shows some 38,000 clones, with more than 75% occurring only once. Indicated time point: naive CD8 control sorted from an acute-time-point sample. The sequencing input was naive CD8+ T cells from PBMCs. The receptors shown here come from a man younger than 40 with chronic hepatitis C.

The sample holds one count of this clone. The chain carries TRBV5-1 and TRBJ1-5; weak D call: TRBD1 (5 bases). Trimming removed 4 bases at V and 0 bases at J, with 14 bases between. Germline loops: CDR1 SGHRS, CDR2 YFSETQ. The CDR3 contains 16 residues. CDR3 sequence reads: CASSPEGAGSNQPQHF. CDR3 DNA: TGCGCCAGCAGCCCTGAAGGGGCAGGTAGCAATCAGCCCCAGCATTTT.

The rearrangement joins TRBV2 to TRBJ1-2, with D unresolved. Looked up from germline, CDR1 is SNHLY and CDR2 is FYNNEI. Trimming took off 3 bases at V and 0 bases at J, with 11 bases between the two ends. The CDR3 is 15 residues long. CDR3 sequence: CASSDVGFSNYGYTF. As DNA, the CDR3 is TGTGCCAGCAGTGACGTGGGGTTCTCTAACTATGGCTACACCTTC.

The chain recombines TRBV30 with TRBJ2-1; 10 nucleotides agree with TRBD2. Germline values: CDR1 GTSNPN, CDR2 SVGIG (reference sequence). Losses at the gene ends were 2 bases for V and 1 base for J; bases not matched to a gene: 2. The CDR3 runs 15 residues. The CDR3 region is CAWSLAGGSYNEQFF. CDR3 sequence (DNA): TGTGCCTGGAGTTTAGCGGGGGGTTCCTACAATGAGCAGTTCTTC.

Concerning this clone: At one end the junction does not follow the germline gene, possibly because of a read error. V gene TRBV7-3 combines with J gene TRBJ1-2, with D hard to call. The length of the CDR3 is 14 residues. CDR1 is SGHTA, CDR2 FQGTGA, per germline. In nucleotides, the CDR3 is TGTGCCAGCAGCTTAACCCCACAGACTACTAATATTCACTTC. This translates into CASSLTPQTTNIHF.

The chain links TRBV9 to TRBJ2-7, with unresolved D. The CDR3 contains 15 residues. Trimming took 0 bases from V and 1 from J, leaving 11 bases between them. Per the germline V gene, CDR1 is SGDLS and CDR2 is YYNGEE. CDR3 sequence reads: CASSVGGAPSYEQYF. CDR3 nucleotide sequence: TGTGCCAGCAGCGTAGGCGGCGCGCCGTCCTACGAGCAGTACTTC.

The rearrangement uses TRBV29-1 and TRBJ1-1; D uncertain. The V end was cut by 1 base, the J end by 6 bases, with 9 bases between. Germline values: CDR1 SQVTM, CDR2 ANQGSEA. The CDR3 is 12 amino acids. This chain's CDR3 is CSVEGDKPEAFF. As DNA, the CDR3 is TGCAGCGTTGAAGGAGACAAACCTGAAGCTTTCTTT. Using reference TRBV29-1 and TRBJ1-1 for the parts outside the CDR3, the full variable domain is SAVISQKPSRDICQRGTSLTIQCQVDSQVTMMFWYRQQPGQSLTLIATANQGSEATYESGFVIDKFPISRPNLTFSTLTVSNMSPEDSSIYLCSVEGDKPEAFFGQGTRLTVV.

The CDR3 region has the DNA TGTGCCAGCAGCTTAAACGACGCGGGGGGGCCCACAGATACGCAGTATTTT. Translation gives CASSLNDAGGPTDTQYF. The rearrangement joins TRBV7-3 to TRBJ2-3; 9 bases match TRBD2. V lost 1 base, J lost 2 bases, and 7 bases stayed unmatched. This CDR3 has 17 residues. The V gene's germline CDR1 is SGHTA and CDR2 FQGTGA.

This CDR3 reads CASSQAPTGWNTEAFF. As DNA, the CDR3 is TGCGCCAGCAGCCAAGCCCCTACAGGATGGAACACTGAAGCTTTCTTT. The rearrangement uses TRBV4-1 and TRBJ1-1, with D possibly matching TRBD1 (5 bases). V was pared by 1 base and J by 1 base, with 13 bases between. The CDR3 has 16 amino acids. Germline-derived CDR1 and CDR2 are MGHRA and YSYEKL.

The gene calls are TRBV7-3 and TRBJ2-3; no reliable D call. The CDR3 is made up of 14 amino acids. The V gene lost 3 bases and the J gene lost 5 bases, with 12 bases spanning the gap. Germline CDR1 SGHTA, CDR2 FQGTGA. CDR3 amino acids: CASSFLGSGDTQYF. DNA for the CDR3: TGTGCCAGCAGCTTCTTAGGATCAGGAGATACGCAGTATTTT.

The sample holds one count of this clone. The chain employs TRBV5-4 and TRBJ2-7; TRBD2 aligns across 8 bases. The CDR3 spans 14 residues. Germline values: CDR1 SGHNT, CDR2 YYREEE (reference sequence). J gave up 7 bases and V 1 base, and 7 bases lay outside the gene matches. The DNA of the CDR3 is TGTGCCAGCAGCTTGAAAGCGGGAGCGGGTGAGCAGTACTTC. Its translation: CASSLKAGAGEQYF.

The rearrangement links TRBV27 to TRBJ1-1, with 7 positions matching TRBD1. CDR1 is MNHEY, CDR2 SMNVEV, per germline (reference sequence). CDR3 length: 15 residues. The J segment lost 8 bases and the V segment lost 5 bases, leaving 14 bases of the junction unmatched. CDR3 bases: TGTGCCAGCAGTCCCCAGACAGGGCATAGGACCGAAGCTTTCTTT. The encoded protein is CASSPQTGHRTEAFF.

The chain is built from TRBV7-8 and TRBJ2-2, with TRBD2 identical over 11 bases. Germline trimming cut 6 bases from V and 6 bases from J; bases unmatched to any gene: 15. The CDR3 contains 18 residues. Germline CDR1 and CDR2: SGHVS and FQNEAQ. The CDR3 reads CASSPGGSGREDPGELFF. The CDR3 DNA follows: TGTGCCAGCAGTCCAGGTGGTAGCGGGAGGGAAGATCCCGGGGAGCTGTTTTTT. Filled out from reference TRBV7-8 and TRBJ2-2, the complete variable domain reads GAGVSQSPRYKVAKRGQDVALRCDPISGHVSLFWYQQALGQGPEFLTYFQNEAQLDKSGLPSDRFFAERPEGSVSTLKIQRTQQEDSAVYLCASSPGGSGREDPGELFFGEGSRLTVL.

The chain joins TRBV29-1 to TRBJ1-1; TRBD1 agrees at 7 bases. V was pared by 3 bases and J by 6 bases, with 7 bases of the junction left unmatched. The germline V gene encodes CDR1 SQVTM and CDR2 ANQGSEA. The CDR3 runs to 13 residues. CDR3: CSVEGAGGSEAFF. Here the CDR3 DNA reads TGCAGCGTTGAGGGGGCAGGGGGGTCTGAAGCTTTCTTT.

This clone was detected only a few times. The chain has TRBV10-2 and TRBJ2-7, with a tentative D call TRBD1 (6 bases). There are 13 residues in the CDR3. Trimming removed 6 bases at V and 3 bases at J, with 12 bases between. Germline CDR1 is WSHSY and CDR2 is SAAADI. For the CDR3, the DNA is TGCGCCAGCAGGCCCCCAGGGGACTACGAGCAGTACTTC. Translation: CASRPPGDYEQYF.

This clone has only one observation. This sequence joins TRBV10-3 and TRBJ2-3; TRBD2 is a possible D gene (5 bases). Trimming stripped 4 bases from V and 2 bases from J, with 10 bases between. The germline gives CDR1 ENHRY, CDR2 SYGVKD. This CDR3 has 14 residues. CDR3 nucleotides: TGTGCCATCAGTGGGACTCTTAACACAGATACGCAGTATTTT. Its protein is CAISGTLNTDTQYF.

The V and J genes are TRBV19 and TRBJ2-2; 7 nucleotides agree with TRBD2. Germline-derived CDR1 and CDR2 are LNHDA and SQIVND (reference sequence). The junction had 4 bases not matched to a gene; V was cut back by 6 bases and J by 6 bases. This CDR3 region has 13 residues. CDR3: CASSGRISGELFF. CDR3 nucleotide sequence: TGTGCCAGTAGCGGGAGGATTTCCGGGGAGCTGTTTTTT.

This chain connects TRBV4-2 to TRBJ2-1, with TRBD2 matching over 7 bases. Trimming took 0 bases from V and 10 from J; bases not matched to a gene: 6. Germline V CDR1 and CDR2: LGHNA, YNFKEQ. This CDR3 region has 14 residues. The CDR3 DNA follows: TGTGCCAGCAGCCAAGAGGTCGCGGGAGACGAGCAGTTCTTC. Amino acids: CASSQEVAGDEQFF.

CDR3 nucleotides: TGTGCCAGCATCGCTCTCTCCGTTGGTGATACGCAGTATTTT. It encodes CASIALSVGDTQYF. This sequence joins TRBV6-1 and TRBJ2-3; D is unresolved. Looked up from germline, CDR1 is MNHNS and CDR2 is SASEGT. CDR3 size: 14 residues. The germline V and J ends were trimmed by 7 bases and 6 bases, with 17 bases remaining between them.

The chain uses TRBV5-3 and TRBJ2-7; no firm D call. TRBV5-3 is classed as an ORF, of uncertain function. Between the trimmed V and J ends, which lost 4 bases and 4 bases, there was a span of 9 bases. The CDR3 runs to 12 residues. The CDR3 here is CARSLPLYEQYF. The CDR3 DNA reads TGTGCCAGAAGCCTCCCCCTTTACGAGCAGTACTTC.

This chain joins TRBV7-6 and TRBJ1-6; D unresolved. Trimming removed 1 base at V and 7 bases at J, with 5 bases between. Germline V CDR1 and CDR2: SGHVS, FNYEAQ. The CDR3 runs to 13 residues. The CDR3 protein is CASSLGVNSPLHF. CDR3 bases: TGTGCCAGCAGCTTAGGTGTCAATTCACCCCTCCACTTT. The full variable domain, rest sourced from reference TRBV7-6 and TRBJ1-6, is GAGVSQSPRYKVTKRGQDVALRCDPISGHVSLYWYRQALGQGPEFLTYFNYEAQQDKSGLPNDRFSAERPEGSISTLTIQRTEQRDSAMYRCASSLGVNSPLHFGNGTRLTVT.

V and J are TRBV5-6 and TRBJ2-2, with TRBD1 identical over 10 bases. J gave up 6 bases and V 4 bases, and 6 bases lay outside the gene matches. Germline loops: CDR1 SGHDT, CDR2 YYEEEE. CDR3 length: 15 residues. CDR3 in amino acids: CASSRQGARAGELFF. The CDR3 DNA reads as TGTGCCAGCAGCCGACAGGGGGCGCGGGCCGGGGAGCTGTTTTTT.

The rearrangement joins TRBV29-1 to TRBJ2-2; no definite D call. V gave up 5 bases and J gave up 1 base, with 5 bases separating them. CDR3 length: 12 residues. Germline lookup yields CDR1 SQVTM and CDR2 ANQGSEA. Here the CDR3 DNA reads TGCAGCGTTTTCATGAACACCGGGGAGCTGTTTTTT. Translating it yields CSVFMNTGELFF.

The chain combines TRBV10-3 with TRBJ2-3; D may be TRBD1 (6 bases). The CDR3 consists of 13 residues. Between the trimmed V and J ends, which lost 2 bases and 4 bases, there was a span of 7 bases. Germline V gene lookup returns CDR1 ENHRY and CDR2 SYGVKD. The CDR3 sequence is CAISEAGADTQYF. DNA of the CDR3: TGTGCCATCAGTGAGGCAGGGGCAGATACGCAGTATTTT.